This TCR beta chain was retrieved from a study of blood T cell repertoires in COVID-19. On the study more broadly: In each case, the material was cDNA or gDNA derived from T cells, B-cell-depleted T cells, or PBMCs.

Germline V gene lookup returns CDR1 SGDLS and CDR2 YYNGEE. This CDR3 region has 14 residues. The V and J ends lost 0 bases and 5 bases respectively, with 12 bases between them. This table comes from immunoSEQ multiplex PCR, and its TCRdb copy is limited to in-frame clones, with some not included. The sample lists around 200,000 clones, 80% to 90% occurring once. The clonotype originates from a man aged 40-49 years with acute or convalescent COVID-19. The chain links TRBV9 to TRBJ2-7; D ambiguous. The sequenced sample consisted of peripheral blood. CDR3 loop: CASSVAGSLDEQYF. The CDR3 DNA reads TGTGCCAGCAGCGTAGCTGGTAGTCTGGACGAGCAGTACTTC. The full variable domain, completed using reference TRBV9 and TRBJ2-7, is DSGVTQTPKHLITATGQRVTLRCSPRSGDLSVYWYQQSLDQGLQFLIQYYNGEERAKGNILERFSAQQFPDLHSELNLSSLELGDSALYFCASSVAGSLDEQYFGPGTRLTVT.